This T cell receptor beta chain was identified during a study of T-cell reconstitution after alpha-beta-depleted transplantation in children. Study-level points and caveats: Where some patients showed high TCRbeta diversity at day 60, it came from recipient T cells and thymic progenitors that had survived. Alpha-beta T cells present about two months after transplant were reported to originate from several hundred expanded graft clones. Newly made T cells mostly supplied T-cell counts and diversity one year after transplant.

This clonotype was recorded many times. Its cognate antigen is unknown. Unique molecular identifiers were built into the TCRbeta library. TCRdb re-called the PCR reads through MiXCR, storing one row per CDR3 protein. The sample shows hundreds of thousands of distinct CDR3 sequences, roughly 13% of them seen only once. Germline-derived CDR1 and CDR2 are SGHDT and YYEEEE. The V end was cut by 2 bases, the J end by 2 bases, with 11 bases between. The CDR3 is made up of 15 amino acids. The origin of this receptor is a girl between 2 and 10 years old with congenital amegakaryocytic thrombocytopenia, due to receive a stem cell transplant. The chain carries TRBV5-6 and TRBJ1-5; D is uncertain. This material consisted of PBMCs, taken before TCRalphabeta/CD19-depleted stem cell transplant. CDR3 nucleotide sequence: TGTGCCAGCAGCTTACAAGGATGGGGCAATCAGCCCCAGCATTTT. This gives the protein CASSLQGWGNQPQHF.